Each of the 21 T cell receptor beta chains below was sequenced from the same sample in a study of CD8+ T cells in alopecia areata. As to treatment: oral pan-JAK inhibitor, 5-10 mg twice daily. Sequencing used cDNA as its template, made by extracting RNA and reverse transcribing it. The data were produced by immunoSEQ multiplex PCR, yet TCRdb's version contains in-frame clones alone and is incomplete. The sample yields 150,000 to 250,000 clones, approximately 60% seen once. Sequenced here: CD4+ T cells sorted from blood, sampled at week 4, from a patient treated with tofacitinib. The receptors were gathered from a human donor with alopecia areata.

As DNA, the CDR3 is TGTGCCTTTTCCCAGGGGGTAGCACACTCTAGCACAGATACGCAGTATTTT. This gives the protein CAFSQGVAHSSTDTQYF. The J gene is TRBJ2-3, the V gene TRBV30; 7 bases line up with TRBD1. V dropped 7 bases and J dropped 0; count of bases not matched to a gene: 16. The germline gives CDR1 GTSNPN, CDR2 SVGIG (reference sequence). The CDR3 has 17 amino acids.

This chain connects TRBV4-3 to TRBJ2-1, with 9 bases aligning to TRBD2. Germline values: CDR1 LGHNA, CDR2 YSLEER. This CDR3 spans 14 amino acids. The junction had 3 bases not matched to a gene; V was cut back by 2 bases and J by 7 bases. CDR3 nucleotides: TGCGCCAGCAGCCAAATCCTAGCGGGGAATGAGCAGTTCTTC. Amino acids: CASSQILAGNEQFF.

J is TRBJ1-4 and V is TRBV9, with TRBD1 matching over 9 bases. Germline V gives CDR1 SGDLS, CDR2 YYNGEE. Losses at the gene ends were 3 bases for V and 10 bases for J; bases not matched to a gene: 7. The CDR3 length is 14 residues. CDR3 residues: CASSDLGQGGKLFF. CDR3 in DNA: TGTGCCAGCAGCGATCTGGGACAGGGAGGAAAACTGTTTTTT.

The chain is built from TRBV7-6 and TRBJ2-1; 7 nucleotides align to TRBD2. The CDR3 extends over 14 amino acids. J lost 7 bases, V lost 1 base, and 4 bases had no gene match. Germline V gene data show CDR1 as SGHVS and CDR2 as FNYEAQ. CDR3 loop: CASSLVASGNEQFF. CDR3 in DNA: TGTGCCAGCAGCTTAGTGGCTAGCGGAAATGAGCAGTTCTTC. Filled out from reference TRBV7-6 and TRBJ2-1, the complete variable domain reads GAGVSQSPRYKVTKRGQDVALRCDPISGHVSLYWYRQALGQGPEFLTYFNYEAQQDKSGLPNDRFSAERPEGSISTLTIQRTEQRDSAMYRCASSLVASGNEQFFGPGTRLTVL.

The rearrangement links TRBV4-3 to TRBJ2-5; D possibly corresponds to TRBD2 (6 bases). There are 15 residues in the CDR3. The germline V gene has CDR1 LGHNA and CDR2 YSLEER. V lost 1 base to trimming and J lost 3 bases, with 12 bases between them. CDR3 nucleotide sequence: TGCGCCAGCAGCCAAGCGATCCGGAGGGAAGAGACCCAGTACTTC. It is translated as CASSQAIRREETQYF.

The V gene is TRBV30, the J gene TRBJ1-2; possible D gene TRBD1, 6 bases. The germline V gene encodes CDR1 GTSNPN and CDR2 SVGIG (reference sequence). The CDR3 covers 13 residues. CDR3 in amino acids: CAAKGENGYGYTF. The DNA for the CDR3 is TGTGCTGCAAAGGGGGAAAACGGCTATGGCTACACCTTC.

In its sample, this clone was seen a few times. This chain joins TRBV29-1 and TRBJ2-1; 7 bases line up with TRBD2. Germline V gives CDR1 SQVTM, CDR2 ANQGSEA. The CDR3 has 15 residues. The V segment lost 0 bases and the J segment 6 bases; nucleotides outside the gene matches: 8. In DNA, the CDR3 is TGCAGCGTTGAAGATCGGAGCGGGGTAGGCAATGAGCAGTTCTTC. Amino acids: CSVEDRSGVGNEQFF.

The chain combines TRBV10-3 with TRBJ1-2; D unclear. This CDR3 contains 11 residues. V was clipped by 3 bases and J by 8 bases, with 7 bases between them. Looked up from germline, CDR1 is ENHRY and CDR2 is SYGVKD. As DNA, the CDR3 is TGTGCCATCAGTGACATGGGGGGCTACACCTTC. This sequence encodes CAISDMGGYTF.

The J gene is TRBJ2-1, the V gene TRBV30, with D perhaps TRBD1 (5 bases). The CDR3 is made up of 15 amino acids. The V end lost 4 bases, the J end lost 0 bases, and 13 bases lay between the germline ends. Per the germline V gene, CDR1 is GTSNPN and CDR2 is SVGIG (reference sequence). The DNA of the CDR3 is TGTGCCTGGACTGGGGCACGTACCTCCTACAATGAGCAGTTCTTC. This gives the protein CAWTGARTSYNEQFF.

This clone has a handful of counts. DNA of the CDR3: TGTGCCAGCAGACGGGGGACTAGCTACGAGCAGTACTTC. This gives the protein CASRRGTSYEQYF. J is TRBJ2-7 and V is TRBV28, with TRBD2 matching 8 bases. The J segment lost 3 bases and the V segment lost 6 bases, leaving 4 bases of the junction unmatched. The CDR3 runs to 13 residues. CDR1 is MDHEN, CDR2 SYDVKM, per germline.

The chain couples TRBV5-6 to TRBJ1-1, with D perhaps TRBD1 (5 bases). V lost 0 bases, J lost 4 bases, and 7 bases lay in between. This CDR3 is 13 amino acids long. Germline V gene data show CDR1 as SGHDT and CDR2 as YYEEEE. The CDR3 sequence: CASSLVQGTEAFF. In DNA form, the CDR3 reads TGTGCCAGCAGCTTGGTCCAGGGCACTGAAGCTTTCTTT.

The gene calls are TRBV5-4 and TRBJ2-5, with 15 bases lining up with TRBD2. Looked up from germline, CDR1 is SGHNT and CDR2 is YYREEE (reference sequence). V lost 2 bases to trimming and J lost 5 bases; unmatched junction nucleotides: 13. This CDR3 contains 19 residues. The CDR3 loop reads CASSLTPWTSGGARETQYF. The CDR3 DNA follows: TGTGCCAGCAGCTTAACCCCTTGGACTAGCGGGGGGGCCAGGGAGACCCAGTACTTC. Supplemented by reference TRBV5-4 and TRBJ2-5, the full variable domain reads ETGVTQSPTHLIKTRGQQVTLRCSSQSGHNTVSWYQQALGQGPQFIFQYYREEENGRGNFPPRFSGLQFPNYSSELNVNALELDDSALYLCASSLTPWTSGGARETQYFGPGTRLLVL.

The rearrangement uses TRBV4-1 and TRBJ2-2, with D uncertain. This CDR3 has 18 amino acids. Germline loops: CDR1 MGHRA, CDR2 YSYEKL. The germline V and J ends were trimmed by 0 bases and 0 bases, with 14 bases remaining between them. CDR3: CASSQEGLRQSNTGELFF. CDR3 nucleotide sequence: TGCGCCAGCAGCCAAGAAGGCCTTCGGCAGTCGAACACCGGGGAGCTGTTTTTT.

CDR3 protein: CASSDRFKDNEQFF. The CDR3 region has the DNA TGTGCCAGCAGTGACAGGTTTAAGGACAATGAGCAGTTCTTC. The chain couples TRBV2 to TRBJ2-1, with D unclear. The CDR3 is 14 amino acids. The V gene lost 3 bases and the J gene lost 5 bases, with 11 bases spanning the gap. Germline values: CDR1 SNHLY, CDR2 FYNNEI.

To note about this clone: In the same sample, other DNA sequences code for this CDR3. The rearrangement links TRBV29-1 to TRBJ1-5, with TRBD1 matching over 10 bases. The CDR3 has 14 residues. The V and J ends lost 4 bases and 5 bases, in that order; junction bases with no gene match: 5. The germline gives CDR1 SQVTM, CDR2 ANQGSEA. In nucleotides, the CDR3 is TGCAGCGTTGCCACCGGGACAGGGGATCAGCCCCAGCATTTT. Translating gives CSVATGTGDQPQHF.

As for this clone: The same CDR3 arises from other DNA sequences in this sample as well. The V gene is TRBV6-5, the J gene TRBJ1-2; 7 bases map to TRBD1. The germline gives CDR1 MNHEY, CDR2 SVGAGI. J gave up 4 bases and V 7 bases, and 3 bases lay outside the gene matches. The CDR3 contains 12 residues. The CDR3 sequence is CASTRQGYGYTF. For the CDR3, the DNA is TGTGCCAGCACCCGACAGGGCTATGGCTACACCTTC.

The chain links TRBV28 to TRBJ1-6, with 8 positions matching TRBD1. The CDR3 is 15 amino acids. Trimming cost V 2 bases and J 7 bases; bases outside gene matches: 4. The germline gives CDR1 MDHEN, CDR2 SYDVKM. CDR3 bases: TGTGCCAGCAGTTTAGGGGACAGGACCAATTCACCCCTCCACTTT. The encoded protein is CASSLGDRTNSPLHF. The whole variable domain, remainder taken from reference TRBV28 and TRBJ1-6, is DVKVTQSSRYLVKRTGEKVFLECVQDMDHENMFWYRQDPGLGLRLIYFSYDVKMKEKGDIPEGYSVSREKKERFSLILESASTNQTSMYLCASSLGDRTNSPLHFGNGTRLTVT.

J is TRBJ2-7 and V is TRBV5-6; D is undetermined. Per germline, CDR1 SGHDT and CDR2 YYEEEE. The CDR3 runs to 13 residues. V was cut by 1 base and J by 7 bases, with 12 bases left in between. The CDR3 DNA is TGTGCCAGCAGCTTGCGCCGGAGTTCGGAGCAGTACTTC. This translates into CASSLRRSSEQYF.

This chain uses TRBV12-5 with TRBJ1-4, with TRBD1 as a possible D gene (5 bases). This CDR3 has 14 residues. Germline assignment: CDR1 LGHNT and CDR2 FRNRAP. V was pared by 11 bases and J by 5 bases, with 18 bases between. CDR3 sequence reads: CAQRLRQQNEKLFF. Here the CDR3 DNA reads TGTGCTCAACGGCTTCGACAGCAGAATGAAAAACTGTTTTTT.

This clone was found once. The chain recombines TRBV29-1 with TRBJ2-1; a possible D gene is TRBD2 (5 bases). The V gene's germline CDR1 is SQVTM and CDR2 ANQGSEA. The CDR3 covers 10 residues. Trimming left V 6 bases short and J 9 bases short, with 9 bases between. CDR3 sequence: CSVQEGEQFF. In DNA, the CDR3 is TGCAGCGTCCAAGAGGGTGAGCAGTTCTTC.

J is TRBJ2-1 and V is TRBV30; D is perhaps TRBD1 (5 bases). The CDR3 has 16 residues. In germline, CDR1 is GTSNPN, CDR2 SVGIG (reference sequence). Trimming removed 2 bases from V and 6 bases from J, with 20 bases in between. The CDR3 DNA is TGTGCCTGGAGTAACAGGAACCTAGGTCACGGCAATGAGCAGTTCTTC. Translating it yields CAWSNRNLGHGNEQFF.